This is a list of T cell receptor beta chains from one sample in a study of a mutant IDH1 vaccine in newly diagnosed glioma. Here immunoSEQ multiplex PCR was the method, and the copy in TCRdb shows in-frame clones only, minus some. This sample has some 30,000 clones, with roughly 90% found just once. Their specific antigens are unknown. The source material was PBMCs, sampled from a glioma patient whose treatment included an IDH1 peptide vaccine. These receptors were obtained from a man in his late teens or twenties with glioma. CDR3s include the opening cysteine and the closing phenylalanine or tryptophan. Each record gives: J gene, V gene, CDR3 protein.

TRBJ2-7 | TRBV4-2 | CASSHSRGGAFHEQYF
TRBJ2-7 | TRBV11-3 | CASSLASGRQYF
TRBJ2-2 | TRBV30 | CAWSVLSGTTNTGELFF
TRBJ2-5 | TRBV5-1 | CASSTRAPEGETQYF
TRBJ2-7 | TRBV2 | CASSTTGPVEQYF
TRBJ1-5 | TRBV4-1 | CASSQDWPGQLDQPQHF
TRBJ1-4 | TRBV30 | CAWSERVREKLFF
TRBJ2-6 | TRBV14 | CASSQVDSRPGANVLTF
TRBJ2-7 | TRBV15 | CATAVSGTHYEQYF
TRBJ2-2 | TRBV7-2 | CASSPPGQGKAGELFF
TRBJ1-2 | TRBV18 | CASSRTGTVGNGYTF
TRBJ1-1 | TRBV5-6 | CASNLGTTEAFF
TRBJ1-5 | TRBV10-3 | CAISAGDSNQPQHF
TRBJ1-4 | TRBV30 | CAWSTPGGWEKLFF
TRBJ1-4 | TRBV6-6 | CASSYSTGAVNEKLFF
TRBJ2-7 | TRBV5-6 | CASSWEGYEQYF
TRBJ1-1 | TRBV28 | CASSLGQVGLAFF
TRBJ2-1 | TRBV5-1 | CASSSSVKYNEQFF
TRBJ2-5 | TRBV5-1 | CASSLGTEGETQYF
TRBJ1-6 | TRBV28 | CASSLRGVPLHF
TRBJ1-2 | TRBV27 | CASSPGYGYTF
TRBJ1-2 | TRBV6-6 | CASLPTGGYGYTF
TRBJ1-5 | TRBV4-2 | CASSQDPQGTTQPQHF
TRBJ2-1 | TRBV5-1 | CASSLLAETYNEQFF
TRBJ1-1 | TRBV4-3 | CASSQGVGTGAFF
TRBJ2-1 | TRBV5-1 | CASSLVPAGVQSYNEQFF
TRBJ1-2 | TRBV30 | CAWSGTGRGGYTF
TRBJ1-2 | TRBV27 | CASSLSVGQSYGYTF
TRBJ1-5 | TRBV19 | CASRHTGVVEPQHF
TRBJ1-2 | TRBV5-8 | CASSLVRVNYGYTF
TRBJ1-2 | TRBV4-3 | CASSQDRSRRYGYTF
TRBJ1-3 | TRBV4-3 | CASSQDHTGSGNTIYF
TRBJ1-5 | TRBV28 | CASSLAGQPQHF
TRBJ2-2 | TRBV29-1 | CSVGLAHGELFF
TRBJ2-3 | TRBV5-4 | CASSPGGGAGGDTQYF
TRBJ1-2 | TRBV7-2 | CASSPRIGYTF
TRBJ1-1 | TRBV9 | CASSKTGFTEAFF
TRBJ2-7 | TRBV5-4 | CASSLAGGPIGEQYF
TRBJ1-5 | TRBV2 | CASSEAAGEQPQHF
TRBJ1-1 | TRBV25-1 | CASSDPGQGDYATEAFF
TRBJ2-1 | TRBV29-1 | CSASSGRARDEQFF
TRBJ2-7 | TRBV29-1 | CSVEDHRTYPYEQYF
TRBJ1-5 | TRBV4-2 | CASSQDTGQPQHF
TRBJ1-1 | TRBV5-1 | CASSLGGAPSTEAFF
TRBJ1-2 | TRBV11-2 | CASSVGGAAGGYTF
TRBJ1-3 | TRBV5-6 | CASRIQGSGNTIYF
TRBJ2-7 | TRBV2 | CASRTQASYEQYF
TRBJ1-5 | TRBV4-1 | CASSQEFQIGPSNQPQHF
TRBJ2-3 | TRBV7-6 | CASSRTPSTDTQYF
TRBJ1-4 | TRBV5-1 | CASSPGEQRSDEKLFF